Listed here are 10 T cell receptor beta chains from one sample, sequenced in a study of T cells after yellow fever vaccination. One entry per CDR3 protein results from TCRdb running MiXCR on the 5' RACE reads. The table lists under 300,000 distinct CDR3 sequences, about 7.1% of them singletons. The specimen was CD4+ T cells sorted from PBMCs, collected 15 days after the yellow fever booster vaccination. Receptors were obtained from a man younger than 45 who received the YFV17D yellow fever vaccine.

The gene calls are TRBV12-3 or TRBV12-4 and TRBJ2-7; 10 bases map to TRBD2. V lost 6 bases to trimming and J lost 2 bases; unmatched junction nucleotides: 7. This CDR3 contains 15 residues. The CDR3 coding sequence is TGTGCCAGCAGATCTAGAGCGGGAGGGCCCTACGAGCAGTACTTC. Protein: CASRSRAGGPYEQYF.

As concerns this clonotype: This may be a read error, as it is one base from a much larger clone. This rearrangement joins TRBV5-1 to TRBJ2-2; possibly TRBD1 for D (5 bases). The V gene lost 4 bases and the J gene lost 11 bases, with 12 bases spanning the gap. The CDR3 is 12 amino acids. Per germline, CDR1 SGHRS and CDR2 YFSETQ. The CDR3 loop is CASSVGHGELFF. The CDR3 bases are TGCGCCAGCAGCGTCGGACACGGAGAGCTGTTTTTT.

The chain joins TRBV18 to TRBJ2-5, with 9 bases aligning to TRBD2. Germline loops: CDR1 KGHSH, CDR2 LQKENI. V lost 6 bases, J lost 3 bases, and 5 bases stayed unmatched. CDR3 length: 14 amino acids. Here the CDR3 DNA reads TGTGCCAGCTCGACGACTAGCGGCGAAGAGACCCAGTACTTC. Residues: CASSTTSGEETQYF.

V usage is TRBV13 and J usage is TRBJ2-7, with D unclear. Germline V gene data show CDR1 as PRHDT and CDR2 as FYEKMQ (reference sequence). The CDR3 totals 15 residues. V was shortened by 1 base and J by 3 bases, with 13 bases between the two germline ends. CDR3 bases: TGTGCCAGCAGCTTAGTTCCCGTGAATCTCTACGAGCAGTACTTC. It codes for CASSLVPVNLYEQYF.

This clonotype was detected many times. V gene TRBV5-1 combines with J gene TRBJ1-1; D uncertain. Germline V CDR1 and CDR2: SGHRS, YFSETQ. With 1 base removed from V and 2 bases from J, the gap between germline ends came to 3 bases. The CDR3 runs 12 residues. CDR3 nucleotides: TGCGCCAGCAGCTTGACCAACACTGAAGCTTTCTTT. This gives the protein CASSLTNTEAFF. Full variable domain (rest looked up from reference TRBV5-1 and TRBJ1-1): KAGVTQTPRYLIKTRGQQVTLSCSPISGHRSVSWYQQTPGQGLQFLFEYFSETQRNKGNFPGRFSGRQFSNSRSEMNVSTLELGDSALYLCASSLTNTEAFFGQGTRLTVV.

This clonotype appeared many times. DNA of the CDR3: TGCAGTGCATCCATGACAGGGTTCGAGCAGTACTTC. It translates to CSASMTGFEQYF. This chain links TRBV20-1 with TRBJ2-7; 7 nucleotides align to TRBD1. The CDR3 totals 12 residues. In germline, CDR1 is DFQATT, CDR2 SNEGSKA (reference sequence). V lost 6 bases to trimming and J lost 6 bases; unmatched junction nucleotides: 8.

DNA for the CDR3: TGTGCCAGCAGCCAGGGGGGGGTTTTGGCCACTGAAGCTTTCTTT. It is translated as CASSQGGVLATEAFF. V is TRBV3-1 and J is TRBJ1-1; D is perhaps TRBD1 (5 bases). CDR3 size: 15 residues. Germline loops: CDR1 LGHDT, CDR2 YNNKEL (reference sequence). Trimming took off 3 bases at V and 4 bases at J, with 15 bases between the two ends.

This clonotype appeared a few times. This chain uses TRBV20-1 with TRBJ2-7, with D possibly matching TRBD1 (6 bases). Trimming pared 6 bases from V and 6 bases from J, leaving 24 bases between. Per germline, CDR1 DFQATT and CDR2 SNEGSKA (reference sequence). CDR3 length: 15 residues. CDR3 region: CSAQQGFRGDVEQYF. The CDR3, as DNA: TGCAGTGCCCAACAGGGCTTTCGAGGGGATGTCGAGCAGTACTTC.

The chain combines TRBV18 with TRBJ2-5, with unresolved D. Germline V CDR1 and CDR2: KGHSH, LQKENI. The CDR3 totals 14 residues. The V end lost 2 bases, the J end lost 1 base, and 8 bases lay between the germline ends. The CDR3 reads CASSPRRSQETQYF. In DNA, the CDR3 is TGTGCCAGCTCACCAAGGCGGAGCCAAGAGACCCAGTACTTC.

The chain is built from TRBV7-2 and TRBJ2-7, with 7 bases identical to TRBD2. This CDR3 has 15 residues. After removal of 1 base from V and 2 bases from J, the junction contained 5 bases not matched to a gene. Looked up from germline, CDR1 is SGHTA and CDR2 is FQGNSA. CDR3 residues: CASSLGLAATYEQYF. CDR3 nucleotides: TGTGCCAGCAGCTTAGGACTAGCTGCCACCTACGAGCAGTACTTC.